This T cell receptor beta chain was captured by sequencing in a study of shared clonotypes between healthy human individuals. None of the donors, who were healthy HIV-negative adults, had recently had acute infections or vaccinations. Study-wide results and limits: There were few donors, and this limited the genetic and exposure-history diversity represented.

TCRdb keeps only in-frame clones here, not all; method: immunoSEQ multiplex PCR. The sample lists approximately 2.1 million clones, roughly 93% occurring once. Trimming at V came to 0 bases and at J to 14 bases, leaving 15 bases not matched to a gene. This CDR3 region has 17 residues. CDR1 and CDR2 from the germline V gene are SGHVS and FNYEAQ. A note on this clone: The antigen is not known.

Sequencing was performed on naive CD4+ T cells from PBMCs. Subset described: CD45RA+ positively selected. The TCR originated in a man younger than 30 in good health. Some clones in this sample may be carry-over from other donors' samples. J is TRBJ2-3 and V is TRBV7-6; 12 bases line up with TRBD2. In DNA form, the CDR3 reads TGTGCCAGCAGCTTAGCGTCACAGCCTGGACTAGCGGGATCGGTGTATTTT. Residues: CASSLASQPGLAGSVYF.